This T cell receptor (beta chain) was observed in a study of cytomegalovirus exposure and HLA in healthy donors. Study overall: Previous work identified 95 million to 140 million unique TCR beta sequences from about 179 million T cells. Findings and limits, study-wide: A later analysis linked 15,000 to 20,000 TCR beta sequences to HLA alleles at 0.05 false discovery rate.

CDR1 is SGHTA, CDR2 FQGNSA, per germline. V lost 0 bases and J 4 bases, leaving 15 bases between the germline ends. The CDR3 spans 16 residues. Primers: 60 Vbeta forward and 13 Jbeta reverse. TCRdb keeps only in-frame clones here, not all; method: immunoSEQ multiplex PCR. The table records 150,000 to 200,000 clones, 80% of them present only once. Details on this clone: Its antigen remains unidentified.

The receptor's source is a boy between 5 and 17 years old in good health and CMV-seronegative. The sequencing sample was made of PBMCs. The chain combines TRBV7-2 with TRBJ1-1, with D maybe TRBD1 (5 bases). CDR3 in amino acids: CASSLAELGLGTEAFF. The CDR3 coding sequence is TGTGCCAGCAGCTTAGCGGAGTTGGGGCTGGGCACTGAAGCTTTCTTT.